This TCR beta chain was found in a study of blood T cell repertoires in COVID-19 (dated by TCRdb to 2020 to 2021). With regard to the full study: Collaborator samples came from the United States, Italy and Spain and covered acute and convalescent phases of COVID-19. The sample metadata nearly always contained a de-identified subject ID, COVID-19 status, age in years and sex. The material from the prospective study consisted of cDNA or gDNA derived from T cells, B-cell-depleted T cells, or PBMCs. A freely available public database, intended as a resource for researchers studying the immune response to SARS-CoV-2, is where the repertoires were released. Where available, HLA class I and class II types were taken from metadata supplied by the sample provider and were not determined by assay-based typing. Samples were obtained from the ongoing ImmuneRACE study (first 160 participants) and from some 1,300 subjects provided by 6 global collaborators. Deeply sampled blood TCRbeta repertoires from subjects exposed to, actively infected with, or recovered from COVID-19 were included in the dataset.

Broad study findings and their caveats: Clinical and demographic metadata were provided uncurated, with the amount varying by source and participant.

Whole blood was collected in K2EDTA tubes by collaborating institutions according to the institutions' own protocols. For TCRbeta analysis, collaborator samples were shipped as frozen whole blood, as isolated PBMCs, or as DNA extracted from either sample type. The immunoSEQ Assay, a bias-controlled multiplex PCR, was used to amplify TCRbeta CDR3 regions from genomic DNA. Regarding the original processing steps: Nucleated cell counts per sample were estimated from amplification of reference gene primers within the assay. To quantify the absolute abundance of each unique TCRbeta CDR3 rearrangement, sequence reads were collapsed and filtered. For each sample, productive Simpson clonality was calculated by taking the square root of Simpson's diversity index across productive rearrangements. TCRdb took this table from immuneACCESS and kept in-frame rearrangements with V and J called. Such tables lack part of the clones; where checked against another copy, unresolved V genes explain under half of the gap, and the rest is unexplained. V and J calls and clone size follow that table, whereas D and trimming were derived from the DNA. The sample has about 98,000 clones on record, over 75% of them singletons. 9.5% to 12% of the sample goes to the ten largest clones.

A remark on this clone: Which antigen it targets is not known. Per-base qualities were not stored, and no clone one base away is much larger.

This clonotype was sampled from a woman aged 80 or over with acute or convalescent COVID-19. Input material: peripheral blood.

The nucleotide sequence is TGTGCCAGCAGCCCGTTAGATACGCAGTATTTT. Its translation reads: CASSPLDTQYF. The chain employs TRBV7-9 and TRBJ2-3; no confident D gene assignment can be made. At the junction V is shortened by 5 bases and J by 5 bases, with 5 bases in between. The CDR3 covers 11 residues, taking in both the cysteine and the phenylalanine. Here the CDR3 DNA is all that survives: 33 bases in frame from base 1. CDR1 and CDR2 are drawn from the germline V gene (reference sequence): SEHNR, FQNEAQ.